This TCR beta chain comes out of a study of Graves' ophthalmopathy and Graves' hyperthyroidism (dated by TCRdb to 2017 to 2018). Notes on the research overall: Peripheral blood samples were taken at the time of initial diagnosis, before any treatment was given. To explore V-J signatures that distinguish ophthalmopathy from hyperthyroidism, a discovery set of around 100 patients was enrolled, made up of around 44 with ophthalmopathy and around 57 with stable hyperthyroidism. In roughly six hyperthyroidism patients, T-cell repertoires of thyroid tissue and blood were compared. Following sample collection, hyperthyroidism patients were given methimazole at a starting dose of 30 mg daily, and ophthalmopathy patients were given high-dose intravenous methylprednisolone. An independent validation cohort was composed of 18 hyperthyroidism patients and around 16 patients who later progressed from hyperthyroidism to ophthalmopathy. In total, some 140 blood samples were TCR-sequenced: 40 to 45 ophthalmopathy, 75 hyperthyroidism and some 17 hyperthyroidism-to-ophthalmopathy patients. TCR beta repertoire signatures were used to distinguish Graves' ophthalmopathy from Graves' hyperthyroidism and to predict progression to ophthalmopathy.

For repertoire sequencing, the TCR beta CDR3 regions were amplified from RNA transcripts. A first-round RT-PCR used HTBI primers with the Qiagen OneStep RT-PCR kit, followed by a second-round multiplex PCR, size selection and purification. The libraries underwent paired-end sequencing with 100 bp reads on an Illumina HiSeq2000. Concerning the study's data processing: SOAPnuke was used to process the reads, throwing out any read that had adapters, had uncalled bases, had a mean Phred below 15, or lacked an exact constant-primer or identifier match. COPE v1.2.5 was used to merge the high-quality paired reads. Clonotypes were defined as unique nucleotide sequences and were aligned to IMGT TRB V, D and J references using MiTCR v1.1. The analysis was limited to V-J combinations with a frequency above 0.0001, which together covered over 99% of the repertoires. A TCR clonal expansion and chaos score per V-J combination was defined as the ratio of F50 clonal expansion to chaos observed in the TCRdist matrix. Welch's t-statistics and random forest were used to narrow the features down to about twelve V-J combinations, which were then fed into a naive Bayes classifier. Thyroid-blood repertoire similarity was quantified with the Morisita-Horn index. In-frame beta chains were kept once TCRdb had trimmed the public reads at Q25 with fastp and called clones with MiXCR. Here each entry gathers all rows of one CDR3 protein and keeps the most common genes and DNA. TCRdb, rather than the study authors, made the V and J calls. The sample data list around 670,000 distinct CDR3 sequences, and around 40% of these were observed just once. The ten biggest clones cover roughly 46% of the sample.

Overall study results and their limits: Most of the expanded thyroid clonotypes with a frequency above 0.001 were also detected in blood, and it was suggested that the thyroid immune response may be reflected by blood repertoires. In validation, the model predicted ophthalmopathy progression with about 70% sensitivity and around 72% specificity; roughly 12 predicted patients were CT-confirmed with GO in a median of roughly 6.8 months. Sample size was not predetermined statistically, and investigators were not blinded to group allocation. In cross-validation, the 13-signature model distinguished ophthalmopathy from stable hyperthyroidism with 85% to 90% sensitivity and almost 83% specificity, and in the test set the corresponding values were roughly 80% and 76%.

Ophthalmopathy patients were characterized by moderately to severely active disease, a Clinical Activity Score of at least 3, a NOSPECS grade of at least 4, and a disease duration under 3 months. Patients were excluded if they had other autoimmune diseases, uncontrolled infections, pregnancy or lactation. Clinical symptoms, serum thyroxine, TRAb, thyroid ultrasound and orbital computed tomography formed the basis of the diagnosis. Ficoll-Paque density gradient centrifugation was used to isolate PBMCs from 8.5 to 10 ml of fresh peripheral blood. Total RNA was extracted using Trizol reagent, and RNA quality was checked on an Agilent 2100 Bioanalyzer. Remarks on this clonotype: It lacks a known antigen. The record has no base qualities; no much larger clone is one base away.

The cysteine opens and the phenylalanine closes a CDR3 of 14 amino acids. Only the CDR3 region is kept as DNA, spanning 42 bases read in frame from base 1. Trimming removed 6 bases from V and 9 bases from J, leaving 21 bases between the germline ends. CDR1 is given as SEHNR and CDR2 as FQNEAQ, both from the germline V gene (reference sequence). This sequence was found in an adult man with Graves' ophthalmopathy. The sequence links TRBV7-9 to TRBJ2-7, and perhaps TRBD2 as D gene, on 6 matching bases. Material: peripheral blood. The nucleotide sequence reads TGTGCCAGCAGTTCGGTGTCGGGGGAACGGGGGCAGTACTTC. This is translated as CASSSVSGERGQYF.